The 13 T cell receptor beta chains in this list originate from one sample, sequenced in a study of blood T cell repertoires in COVID-19. The method was immunoSEQ multiplex PCR; TCRdb's version includes in-frame clones alone and lacks a portion of them. The top ten clones hold 9.7% of a sample with about 220,000 clones, 84% of them seen once. The material sequenced was peripheral blood. The receptors shown here come from a man aged 45-65 years with active or convalescent COVID-19.

This clone showed up just a few times. The chain combines TRBV3-1 (or the pseudogene TRBV3-2) with TRBJ1-5; 7 positions agree with TRBD1. Germline V gene data show CDR1 as LGHDT and CDR2 as YNNKEL (reference sequence). The junction had 10 bases not matched to a gene; V was cut back by 1 base and J by 7 bases. The CDR3 has 16 residues. The CDR3 DNA reads TGTGCCAGCAGCCAAGCTCCCCAGGGGGGCCGACAGCCCCAGCATTTT. Translating it yields CASSQAPQGGRQPQHF.

This chain links TRBV7-9 with TRBJ1-1; TRBD1 matches 7 bases. With V trimmed by 2 bases and J by 3 bases, 3 bases remained unmatched. Germline V gene data show CDR1 as SEHNR and CDR2 as FQNEAQ (reference sequence). The CDR3 sequence is 14 residues long. CDR3 DNA sequence: TGTGCCAGCAGCTTACAGGGGGTGGACACTGAAGCTTTCTTT. Protein: CASSLQGVDTEAFF. Using reference TRBV7-9 and TRBJ1-1 for the parts outside the CDR3, the full variable domain is DTGVSQNPRHKITKRGQNVTFRCDPISEHNRLYWYRQTLGQGPEFLTYFQNEAQLEKSRLLSDRFSAERPKGSFSTLEIQRTEQGDSAMYLCASSLQGVDTEAFFGQGTRLTVV.

The chain employs TRBV5-6 and TRBJ1-3; D ambiguous. The CDR3 consists of 15 residues. Trimming pared 2 bases from V and 0 bases from J, leaving 9 bases between. Germline loops: CDR1 SGHDT, CDR2 YYEEEE. In nucleotides, the CDR3 is TGTGCCAGCAGCTTTTCGCTAAGCTCTGGAAACACCATATATTTT. Translating it yields CASSFSLSSGNTIYF.

This chain uses TRBV27 with TRBJ2-7, with D perhaps matching TRBD1 (5 bases). Between the trimmed V and J ends, which lost 3 bases and 5 bases, there was a span of 8 bases. This CDR3 region has 12 residues. Germline V lookup: CDR1 MNHEY, CDR2 SMNVEV (reference sequence). In DNA form, the CDR3 reads TGTGCCAGCAGTTTCGCAGGGCACGAGCAGTACTTC. As protein: CASSFAGHEQYF.

V gene TRBV5-1 combines with J gene TRBJ2-1, with D perhaps matching TRBD1 (5 bases). This CDR3 contains 15 residues. The germline V gene has CDR1 SGHRS and CDR2 YFSETQ. The V and J ends lost 2 bases and 7 bases respectively, with 16 bases between them. The CDR3 here is CASSLGPQAGNEQFF. CDR3 bases: TGCGCCAGCAGCTTAGGCCCCCAGGCAGGGAATGAGCAGTTCTTC.

V and J are TRBV28 and TRBJ2-1; TRBD1 aligns across 9 bases. Germline CDR1 is MDHEN and CDR2 is SYDVKM. There are 15 residues in the CDR3. V lost 5 bases to trimming and J lost 15 bases; unmatched junction nucleotides: 17. CDR3 DNA sequence: TGTGCCAGCAGTCCCTTCCGGGACAGGGCTCCACTACGGTTCTTC. As protein: CASSPFRDRAPLRFF.

J is TRBJ2-3 and V is TRBV6-5, with D unclear. The germline V gene encodes CDR1 MNHEY and CDR2 SVGAGI. V dropped 6 bases and J dropped 2 bases, with 15 bases sitting between them. There are 15 residues in the CDR3. This CDR3 is CASSYNRQLTDTQYF. The DNA for the CDR3 is TGTGCCAGCAGCTACAACAGACAACTCACAGATACGCAGTATTTT.

This clone was seen once. In nucleotides, the CDR3 is TGTGCCAGCAGCCTGGGACAGGGGAGAAACACCATATATTTT. This gives the protein CASSLGQGRNTIYF. This chain uses TRBV7-8 with TRBJ1-3, with 10 bases lining up with TRBD1. CDR1 is SGHVS and CDR2 is FQNEAQ in the germline V gene. The CDR3 runs to 14 residues. Trimming removed 5 bases from V and 5 bases from J; junction bases left unmatched: 3. Based on the CDR3 plus reference TRBV7-8 and TRBJ1-3, the full variable domain is GAGVSQSPRYKVAKRGQDVALRCDPISGHVSLFWYQQALGQGPEFLTYFQNEAQLDKSGLPSDRFFAERPEGSVSTLKIQRTQQEDSAVYLCASSLGQGRNTIYFGEGSWLTVV.

The chain links TRBV6-2 or TRBV6-3 to TRBJ2-3; TRBD2 matches at 10 bases. V was pared by 0 bases and J by 5 bases, with 2 bases of the junction left unmatched. CDR3 length: 15 residues. In germline, CDR1 is MNHEY, CDR2 SVGEGT. The CDR3 sequence is CASSYSAGGQDTQYF. CDR3 bases: TGTGCCAGCAGTTACTCAGCGGGGGGGCAAGATACGCAGTATTTT.

The chain uses TRBV28 and TRBJ2-1; D might be TRBD2 (6 bases). Trimming took off 7 bases at V and 7 bases at J, with 20 bases between the two ends. There are 15 residues in the CDR3. In germline, CDR1 is MDHEN, CDR2 SYDVKM. The CDR3 here is CASIPNGGIRNEQFF. DNA of the CDR3: TGTGCCAGCATCCCCAACGGGGGAATAAGGAATGAGCAGTTCTTC.

The chain recombines TRBV28 with TRBJ2-2, with 7 bases that match TRBD1. Germline V gene data show CDR1 as MDHEN and CDR2 as SYDVKM. The trim removed 8 bases at V and 1 base at J, leaving 4 bases unmatched. The CDR3 spans 14 residues. The CDR3 DNA sequence: TGTGCCAGCGGATCAGGGGGGAACACCGGGGAGCTGTTTTTT. It yields the protein CASGSGGNTGELFF.

The gene calls are TRBV29-1 and TRBJ2-1; 10 bases agree with TRBD1. V lost 5 bases to trimming and J lost 7 bases; unmatched junction nucleotides: 8. CDR1 SQVTM and CDR2 ANQGSEA come from the germline V gene. This CDR3 has 14 residues. The CDR3 spells CSVKRQGALNEQFF. CDR3 in DNA: TGCAGCGTTAAAAGACAGGGGGCCCTGAATGAGCAGTTCTTC.

The chain employs TRBV5-5 and TRBJ2-5, with 8 bases fitting TRBD1. This CDR3 contains 15 residues. Germline trimming cut 5 bases from V and 4 bases from J; bases unmatched to any gene: 10. CDR1 SGHKS and CDR2 YYEKEE come from the germline V gene (reference sequence). The chain's CDR3 is CASSSLTGEPETQYF. CDR3 DNA: TGTGCCAGCAGTTCCCTGACAGGGGAGCCAGAGACCCAGTACTTC.